The sample holds a few counts of the clone carrying this T cell receptor beta chain. Antigen unknown. MiXCR, run by TCRdb on the 5' RACE reads, gives a single entry per CDR3 protein. The sample includes a few hundred thousand distinct CDR3 sequences, less than 20% of them seen just once. Trimming cost V 7 bases and J 4 bases, with 18 bases left between them. The CDR3 sequence is 15 residues long. Germline loops: CDR1 LNHDA, CDR2 SQIVND (reference sequence). These data originate in a study of T cells after yellow fever vaccination. Study results and limitations: Post-booster reappearance was seen for most primary-vaccination clones (around 96% CD4, around 88% CD8).

This TCR was sampled from a young man who received the YFV17D yellow fever vaccine. The rearrangement joins TRBV19 to TRBJ2-3, with D uncertain. Sequencing was performed on PBMCs, taken 4 to 6 days after the first yellow fever vaccination. Here the CDR3 DNA reads TGTGCCAGTAACCGCCGGCCGAGTTCTGCAGATACGCAGTATTTT. Translating gives CASNRRPSSADTQYF. The whole variable domain, filled in from reference TRBV19 and TRBJ2-3, reads DGGITQSPKYLFRKEGQNVTLSCEQNLNHDAMYWYRQDPGQGLRLIYYSQIVNDFQKGDIAEGYSVSREKKESFPLTVTSAQKNPTAFYLCASNRRPSSADTQYFGPGTRLTVL.